The following is a T cell receptor beta chain sequence with its context. Its antigen is still unknown. The sample comes from a study of OX40 agonist ivuxolimab in advanced cancers. Points from the study as a whole: Among some nonresponders, normalized T-cell clonal expansion was also low. Among T cells, CD8+ cells averaged more expanded clones than CD4+ cells. With doses of 0.1 to 3.0 mg/kg, CD4+ and CD8+ blood T cells had undergone clonal expansion by week 6.

Germline trimming cut 1 base from V and 3 bases from J; bases unmatched to any gene: 6. This CDR3 is 16 amino acids long. Germline-derived CDR1 and CDR2 are SGHRS and YFSETQ. TCRdb's copy holds only in-frame clones and misses some; the assay was immunoSEQ multiplex PCR. Counted here are roughly 70,000 clones, 70% to 90% occurring once; the ten biggest clones make up about 0.6%. The chain joins TRBV5-1 to TRBJ2-1, with 8 bases aligning to TRBD1. The specimen was CD4+ or CD8+ T cells sorted from blood, collected in a trial of the OX40 agonist ivuxolimab. The clonotype was recovered from an adult with an advanced solid tumor such as melanoma, head and neck, liver or kidney cancer. The chain's CDR3 is CASSLTSGGSYNEQFF. In DNA form, the CDR3 reads TGCGCCAGCAGCTTGACTTCAGGGGGCAGCTACAATGAGCAGTTCTTC.